This TCR beta chain was captured by sequencing in a study of cytomegalovirus exposure and HLA in healthy donors. Healthy people donating bone marrow made up the donors. Study outcomes and limitations: Common viral pathogens were later found to be apparently linked to several of the most significant clusters. When analyzed later, a missense DCLRE1C variant was found to be linked to TCR beta V- and J-gene trimming. Many donors shared some public TCRs, even though most TCR sequences were rare.

Worth noting for this clone: The antigen remains unidentified.

In the PCR, 60 Vbeta and 13 Jbeta primers were used. Sequencing was performed with immunoSEQ multiplex PCR; in TCRdb, only in-frame clones are kept and a portion is missing. The sample holds 70,000 or so clones. The V and J ends lost 0 bases and 4 bases respectively, with 12 bases between them. Germline V gene sequence: CDR1 KGHSH, CDR2 LQKENI. The CDR3 is 15 residues long. The sequence came from a boy between 10 and 17 years old in good health and CMV-seronegative. Material for sequencing was PBMCs. The V call is TRBV18, the J call TRBJ1-1, with D maybe TRBD1 (5 bases). The CDR3 spells CASSPPQGAGTEAFF. The CDR3 coding sequence is TGTGCCAGCTCACCACCGCAGGGTGCCGGCACTGAAGCTTTCTTT.